A selection of T cell receptor beta chains follows, all from one sample in a study of blood T cells in healthy people across ages. TCRdb reprocessed the 5' RACE reads with MiXCR, giving one entry per CDR3 protein. The sample gives roughly 860,000 distinct CDR3 sequences, less than 80% of which show up once; about 30% is in the top ten. Material: blood. These receptors were obtained from a man aged 25-45 years in good health. The CDR3 runs from the conserved cysteine through the conserved F or W. The D gene is left open where the match is weak. Clone sizes are given selectively: once, few, many, or a class where the clone is expanded.

>TRBV20-1|-|once|TRBJ2-1
TGCAGTGCTAGAGATCGGGGGACAGCACTCGATGAGCAGTTCTTC
CSARDRGTALDEQFF
>TRBV20-1|-|-|TRBJ2-7
TGCAGTGTTCGGCAGGACTCCTACGAGCAGTACTTC
CSVRQDSYEQYF
>TRBV1|-|once|TRBJ2-3
TGCACCAGCAGCCAAGATACAGTTCTTGCAGATACGCAGTATTTT
CTSSQDTVLADTQYF
>TRBV11-2|TRBD1|few|TRBJ2-3
TGTGCCAGCAGCTTCAGACCGGGACAGGACCGACCAGATACGCAGTATTTT
CASSFRPGQDRPDTQYF
>TRBV6-2/TRBV6-3|-|-|TRBJ2-7
TGTGCCACCTTGAGACTATACGAGCAGTACTTC
CATLRLYEQYF
>TRBV12-5|-|-|TRBJ2-7
TGTGCTAGAGGCGAGCAGTACTTC
CARGEQYF
>TRBV7-2|TRBD1|-|TRBJ2-4
TGTGCCAGCAGCTTAAGGGCAGGGGGCGGAAAAAACATTCAGTACTTC
CASSLRAGGGKNIQYF
>TRBV20-1|-|few|TRBJ2-5
TGCAGTGCTATCGTCGGGACAACGGGGGAGACCCAGTACTTC
CSAIVGTTGETQYF
>TRBV4-1|TRBD1|-|TRBJ2-1
TGCGCCAGCAGCCAAGAGGGACAGGGAAGCGAGCAGTTCTTC
CASSQEGQGSEQFF
>TRBV12-3/TRBV12-4|TRBD2|-|TRBJ2-7
TGTGCCAGCAGTGTCACTAGCGGGGGGCCACGGTACGAGCAGTACTTC
CASSVTSGGPRYEQYF
>TRBV5-1|-|-|TRBJ2-5
TGCGCCAGCAGCTTGGGACAGCTAGGGAAACAAGAGACCCAGTACTTC
CASSLGQLGKQETQYF
>TRBV29-1|-|few|TRBJ2-4
TGCAGCGTTGAAAGGGAGAGAGCGAGGGAAAACATTCAGTACTTC
CSVERERARENIQYF
>TRBV4-2|-|-|TRBJ1-1
TGTGCCAGCAGCCGGTCGACAGGGAACACTGAAGCTTTCTTT
CASSRSTGNTEAFF
>TRBV27|-|-|TRBJ1-4
TGTGCCAGCAGTTTTGGCCGGGTGGTTAATGAAAAACTGTTTTTT
CASSFGRVVNEKLFF
>TRBV7-2|-|once|TRBJ2-7
TGTGCCAGCAGCTACGGGCAGGCGAACTCCTACGAGCAGTACTTC
CASSYGQANSYEQYF
>TRBV12-3/TRBV12-4|TRBD2|-|TRBJ2-5
TGTGCCAGCAGTTTATCCGGGACTAGGCTAAAAGAGACCCAGTACTTC
CASSLSGTRLKETQYF
>TRBV12-3/TRBV12-4|-|-|TRBJ1-2
TGTGCCAGCAGGGGGGCAGCTAATAACTATGGCTACACCTTC
CASRGAANNYGYTF
>TRBV28|-|-|TRBJ1-2
TGTGCCAGCAGTTTATGGCAAGACAGCCCTAACTATGGCTACACCTTC
CASSLWQDSPNYGYTF
>TRBV30|-|-|TRBJ1-4
TGTGCCTTGGATCTTAATGAAAAACTGTTTTTT
CALDLNEKLFF
>TRBV6-1|-|-|TRBJ1-5
TGTGCCAGCAGCCCGGGGGCGTTATCGGGATACAATCAGCCCCAGCATTTT
CASSPGALSGYNQPQHF
>TRBV12-3/TRBV12-4|-|-|TRBJ1-1
TGTACCAGCAGGGCAGGTGGGAGCACTGAAGCTTTCTTT
CTSRAGGSTEAFF
>TRBV7-2|TRBD1|-|TRBJ2-7
TGTGCCAGCAGCTTGGACAGGTACTCCTACGAGCAGTACTTC
CASSLDRYSYEQYF
>TRBV7-9|TRBD2|-|TRBJ2-1
TGTGCCAGCAGCTTATTGGCGGGGGGACCCTACAATGAGCAGTTCTTC
CASSLLAGGPYNEQFF
>TRBV7-2|-|-|TRBJ1-4
TGTGCCAGCAGCTTAGATGGGGAATGGGAAAAACTGTTTTTT
CASSLDGEWEKLFF
>TRBV9|-|-|TRBJ1-4
TGTGCCAGCAGCGTAGATTCGGCGGGCGCCCGAGGAGAAAAACTGTTTTTT
CASSVDSAGARGEKLFF
>TRBV9|TRBD1|-|TRBJ1-2
TGTGCCAGCAGCGTAGGAGGGACAGCCACCCCAAACTATGGCTACACCTTC
CASSVGGTATPNYGYTF
>TRBV6-1|-|-|TRBJ2-3
TGTGCCACGGTTAAGAGGGCCCGTCGCACAGATACGCAGTATTTT
CATVKRARRTDTQYF
>TRBV6-2/TRBV6-3|-|-|TRBJ2-1
TGTGCCAGCAGCGTACGGGGGAGCCACCGGAATGAGCAGTTCTTC
CASSVRGSHRNEQFF
>TRBV6-1|TRBD2|-|TRBJ2-7
TGTGCCAGCACGGGACTAGCGGACTACGAGCAGTACTTC
CASTGLADYEQYF
>TRBV6-2/TRBV6-3|-|-|TRBJ2-7
TGTGCCAGCAGTTACGGTCAGGGGGGAACCTACGAGCAGTACTTC
CASSYGQGGTYEQYF
>TRBV12-3/TRBV12-4|-|-|TRBJ2-1
TGTGCCAGCAGCCCGGGACACGCCAATGAGCAGTTCTTC
CASSPGHANEQFF
>TRBV29-1|TRBD1|-|TRBJ2-7
TGTAGCGTTGCCCCCCCGACAGGGGGGCACGAGCAGTACTTC
CSVAPPTGGHEQYF
>TRBV29-1|-|few|TRBJ1-2
TGCAGCGTTCCGCACCACCAAAACTATGGCTACACCTTC
CSVPHHQNYGYTF
>TRBV7-2|-|-|TRBJ1-1
TGTGCCAGCAGCTCCTCCTTGTGGATTAACACTGAAGCTTTCTTT
CASSSSLWINTEAFF
>TRBV27|-|few|TRBJ2-7
TGTGCCAGCAGTGTTAACAGGGCCTACGAGCAGTACTTC
CASSVNRAYEQYF
>TRBV7-2|-|-|TRBJ2-1
TGTGCCAGCAGCTTATTTGGGGTCCCCAATGAGCAGTTCTTC
CASSLFGVPNEQFF
>TRBV4-2|-|-|TRBJ2-5
TGTGCCAGCTCCCAAGATGCAGCGAAGACCCAGTACTTC
CASSQDAAKTQYF
>TRBV20-1|-|-|TRBJ2-7
TGCAGTGCTAGAGATAACCCCAGGTTAACCTACGAGCAGTACTTC
CSARDNPRLTYEQYF
>TRBV9|-|-|TRBJ1-2
TGTGCCAGCAGCGGAGCGACAAAGCCTGGCTACACCTTC
CASSGATKPGYTF
>TRBV20-1|TRBD1|few|TRBJ1-2
TGCAGTGCTAGAGATTTATTCGGGACAGTCTATGGCTACACCTTC
CSARDLFGTVYGYTF
>TRBV29-1|-|-|TRBJ2-5
TGCAGCGTTGAGGGCAGCGCCGCGTGGACCACTTCGAATATCCAAGAGACCCAGTACTTC
CSVEGSAAWTTSNIQETQYF
>TRBV5-1|TRBD2|-|TRBJ2-3
TGCGCCAGCAGCTTAGAGGGAGCGGGAACAGATACGCAGTATTTT
CASSLEGAGTDTQYF
>TRBV7-2|TRBD1|few|TRBJ2-7
TGTGCCAGCAGCCCCTGGACAGGAACCTACGAGCAGTACTTC
CASSPWTGTYEQYF
>TRBV29-1|-|few|TRBJ1-1
TGCAGCGCATCTCAAGGAGTAACTGAAGCTTTCTTT
CSASQGVTEAFF
>TRBV6-1|TRBD1|-|TRBJ1-2
TGTGCCAGCAGTGTTTTGGGACAGGGGGACTATGGCTACACCTTC
CASSVLGQGDYGYTF
>TRBV7-2|TRBD2|-|TRBJ2-3
TGTGCCAGCAGCTTGGGACTGGGACTAGCGGATACGCAGTATTTT
CASSLGLGLADTQYF
>TRBV7-2|TRBD2|few|TRBJ2-3
TGTGCCAGCAGCTTCAGCGGGGGGGATTCCCATACGCAGTATTTT
CASSFSGGDSHTQYF
>TRBV4-3|TRBD1|-|TRBJ2-7
TGCGCCAGCAGCCAAGGGGGACAGCCCTACGAGCAGTACTTC
CASSQGGQPYEQYF
>TRBV4-3|TRBD1|-|TRBJ1-2
TGCGCCAGCAGCCAAGATCCCTCGACAGGGATTGGTGGCTACACCTTC
CASSQDPSTGIGGYTF
>TRBV19|-|-|TRBJ2-7
TGTGCCAGTAGTAGGCGGGACTTTTTCGTCTACGAGCAGTACTTC
CASSRRDFFVYEQYF
>TRBV4-2|TRBD1|-|TRBJ1-2
TGTGCCAGCAGCCGACAGGGGGCGGGCAACTATGGCTACACCTTC
CASSRQGAGNYGYTF
>TRBV13|-|few|TRBJ2-7
TGTGCCAGCAGCTTAGGCCCCAGGTCGGAGGGGCAGTACTTC
CASSLGPRSEGQYF
>TRBV20-1|-|-|TRBJ2-1
TGCAGTGCTAGTGGGGCGAGTAGCGCGTTTTGGTACAATGAGCAGTTCTTC
CSASGASSAFWYNEQFF